This T cell receptor beta chain was recorded in a study of T cells in Graves' hyperthyroidism and ophthalmopathy. Regarding the study as a whole: Ophthalmopathy was predicted by the model a median of 6.5 months ahead of onset.

RNA transcripts were the template for amplifying TCR beta CDR3 regions. In the first-round RT-PCR of the TCR CDR3, the HTBI primer set was used. TCRdb itself ran the multiplex PCR reads through MiXCR, one entry per CDR3 protein. The table includes around 620,000 distinct CDR3 sequences, under 60% detected once. Comments on this clonotype: The antigen remains unidentified.

Used for diagnoses were clinical symptoms, serum thyroxine and TRAb, thyroid ultrasound and orbital computed tomography. Trimming took 0 bases from V and 10 from J, leaving 13 bases between them. The CDR3 is 13 residues long. Per the germline V gene, CDR1 is SGHKS and CDR2 is YYEKEE (reference sequence). V gene TRBV5-5 combines with J gene TRBJ1-2; D is perhaps TRBD1 (5 bases). Sequenced input: peripheral blood or thyroid tissue (not recorded which). This TCR was recovered from an adult woman with Graves' disease, either hyperthyroidism or ophthalmopathy (not recorded which). CDR3 coding DNA: TGTGCCAGCAGCTTGGATCGGGGCTTCGACTACACCTTC. Translation gives CASSLDRGFDYTF.